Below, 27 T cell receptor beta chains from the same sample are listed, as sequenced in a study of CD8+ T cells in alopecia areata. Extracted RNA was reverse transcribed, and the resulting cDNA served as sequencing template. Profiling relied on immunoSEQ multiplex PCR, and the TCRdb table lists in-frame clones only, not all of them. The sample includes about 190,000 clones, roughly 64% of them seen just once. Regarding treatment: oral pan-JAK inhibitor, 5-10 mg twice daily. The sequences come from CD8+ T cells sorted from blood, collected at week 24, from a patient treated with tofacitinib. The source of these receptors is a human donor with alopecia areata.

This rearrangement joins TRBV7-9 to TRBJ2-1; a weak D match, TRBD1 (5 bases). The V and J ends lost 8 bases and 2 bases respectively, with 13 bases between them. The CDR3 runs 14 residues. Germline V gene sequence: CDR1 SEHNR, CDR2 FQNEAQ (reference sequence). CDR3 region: CASGPTTAYNEQFF. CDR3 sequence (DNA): TGTGCCAGCGGTCCGACGACAGCCTACAATGAGCAGTTCTTC.

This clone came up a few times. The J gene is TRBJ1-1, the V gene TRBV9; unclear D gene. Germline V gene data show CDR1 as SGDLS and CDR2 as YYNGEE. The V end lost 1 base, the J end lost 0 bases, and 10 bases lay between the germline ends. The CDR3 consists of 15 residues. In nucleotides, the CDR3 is TGTGCCAGCAGCGTATCGGTTGAGGTGAACACTGAAGCTTTCTTT. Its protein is CASSVSVEVNTEAFF.

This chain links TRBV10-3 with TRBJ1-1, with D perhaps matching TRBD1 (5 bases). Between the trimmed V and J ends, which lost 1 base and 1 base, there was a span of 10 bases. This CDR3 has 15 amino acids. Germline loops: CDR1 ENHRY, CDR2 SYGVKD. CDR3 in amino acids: CAISELEGSNTEAFF. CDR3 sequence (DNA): TGTGCCATCAGTGAGTTGGAGGGGTCGAACACTGAAGCTTTCTTT.

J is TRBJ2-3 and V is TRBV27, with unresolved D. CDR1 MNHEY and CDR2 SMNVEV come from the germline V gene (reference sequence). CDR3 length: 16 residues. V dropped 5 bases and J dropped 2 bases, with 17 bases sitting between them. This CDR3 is CASSPSGGVNTDTQYF. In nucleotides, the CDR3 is TGTGCCAGCAGTCCCTCGGGCGGTGTCAACACAGATACGCAGTATTTT.

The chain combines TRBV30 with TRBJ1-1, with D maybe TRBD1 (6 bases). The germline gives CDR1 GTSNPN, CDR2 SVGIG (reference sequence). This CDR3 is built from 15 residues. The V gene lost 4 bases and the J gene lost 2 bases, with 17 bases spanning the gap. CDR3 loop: CAWTSETGLNTEAFF. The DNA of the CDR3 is TGTGCCTGGACCTCAGAGACAGGTTTAAACACTGAAGCTTTCTTT.

CDR3 sequence reads: CASSELNTEAFF. CDR3 sequence (DNA): TGTGCCAGTTCGGAACTGAACACTGAAGCTTTCTTT. V and J are TRBV19 and TRBJ1-1; D gene uncertain. CDR3 length: 12 residues. Germline-derived CDR1 and CDR2 are LNHDA and SQIVND (reference sequence). The germline V and J ends were trimmed by 8 bases and 0 bases, with 7 bases remaining between them.

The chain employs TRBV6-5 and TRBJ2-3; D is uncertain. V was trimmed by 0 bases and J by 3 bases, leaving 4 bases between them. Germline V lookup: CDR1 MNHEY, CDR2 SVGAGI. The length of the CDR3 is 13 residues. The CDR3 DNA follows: TGTGCCAGCAGTTACTCTGTTACAGATACGCAGTATTTT. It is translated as CASSYSVTDTQYF.

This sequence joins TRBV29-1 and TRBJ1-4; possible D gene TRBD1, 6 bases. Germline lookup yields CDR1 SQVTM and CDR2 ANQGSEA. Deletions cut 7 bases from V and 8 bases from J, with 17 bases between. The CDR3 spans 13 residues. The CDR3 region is CSGSGQGSEKLFF. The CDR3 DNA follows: TGCAGCGGCTCAGGGCAGGGGAGCGAAAAACTGTTTTTT.

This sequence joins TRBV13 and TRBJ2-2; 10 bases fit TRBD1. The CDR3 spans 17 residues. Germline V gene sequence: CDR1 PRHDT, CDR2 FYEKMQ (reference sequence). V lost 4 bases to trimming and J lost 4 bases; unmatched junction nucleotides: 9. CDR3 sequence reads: CASSSPTDRGLTGELFF. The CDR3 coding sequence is TGTGCCAGCAGCTCACCAACCGACAGGGGGCTCACCGGGGAGCTGTTTTTT. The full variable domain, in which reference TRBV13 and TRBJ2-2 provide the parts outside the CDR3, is AAGVIQSPRHLIKEKRETATLKCYPIPRHDTVYWYQQGPGQDPQFLISFYEKMQSDKGSIPDRFSAQQFSDYHSELNMSSLELGDSALYFCASSSPTDRGLTGELFFGEGSRLTVL.

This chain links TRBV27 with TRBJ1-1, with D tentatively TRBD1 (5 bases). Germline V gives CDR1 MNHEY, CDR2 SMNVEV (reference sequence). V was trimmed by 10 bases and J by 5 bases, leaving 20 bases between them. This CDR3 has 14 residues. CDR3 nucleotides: TGTGCCACTTCGGCGGGGGGGAGTTGGACTGAAGCTTTCTTT. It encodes CATSAGGSWTEAFF.

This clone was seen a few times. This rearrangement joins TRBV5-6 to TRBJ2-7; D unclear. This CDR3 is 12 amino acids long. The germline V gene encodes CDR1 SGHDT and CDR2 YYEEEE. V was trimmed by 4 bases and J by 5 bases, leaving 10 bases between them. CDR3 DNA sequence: TGTGCCAGCAGCCAACAGTCCGACGAGCAGTACTTC. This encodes CASSQQSDEQYF.

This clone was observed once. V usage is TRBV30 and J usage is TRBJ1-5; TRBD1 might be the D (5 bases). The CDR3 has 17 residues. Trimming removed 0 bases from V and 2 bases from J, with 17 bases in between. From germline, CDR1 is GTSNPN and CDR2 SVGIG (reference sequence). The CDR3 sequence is CAWSVNRGLVGNQPQHF. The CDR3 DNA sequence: TGTGCCTGGAGTGTAAATCGGGGGTTGGTAGGCAATCAGCCCCAGCATTTT.

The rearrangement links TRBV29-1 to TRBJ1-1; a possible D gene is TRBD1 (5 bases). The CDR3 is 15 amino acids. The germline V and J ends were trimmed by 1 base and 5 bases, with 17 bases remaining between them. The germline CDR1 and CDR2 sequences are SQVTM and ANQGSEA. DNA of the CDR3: TGCAGCGTTGAAGGTGCCCTCGGGGCTGGAACTGAAGCTTTCTTT. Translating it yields CSVEGALGAGTEAFF. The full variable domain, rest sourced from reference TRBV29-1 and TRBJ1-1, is SAVISQKPSRDICQRGTSLTIQCQVDSQVTMMFWYRQQPGQSLTLIATANQGSEATYESGFVIDKFPISRPNLTFSTLTVSNMSPEDSSIYLCSVEGALGAGTEAFFGQGTRLTVV.

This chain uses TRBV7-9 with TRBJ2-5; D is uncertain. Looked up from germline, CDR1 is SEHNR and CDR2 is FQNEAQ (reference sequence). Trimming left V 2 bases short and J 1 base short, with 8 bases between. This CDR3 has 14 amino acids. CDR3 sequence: CASSLSVGQETQYF. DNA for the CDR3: TGTGCCAGCAGCTTATCCGTAGGCCAAGAGACCCAGTACTTC.

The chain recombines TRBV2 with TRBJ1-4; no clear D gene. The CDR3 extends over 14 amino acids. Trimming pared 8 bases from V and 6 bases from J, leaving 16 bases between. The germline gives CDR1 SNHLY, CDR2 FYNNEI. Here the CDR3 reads CASRQEVGDEKLFF. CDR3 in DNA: TGTGCCAGCCGGCAGGAGGTAGGAGATGAAAAACTGTTTTTT.

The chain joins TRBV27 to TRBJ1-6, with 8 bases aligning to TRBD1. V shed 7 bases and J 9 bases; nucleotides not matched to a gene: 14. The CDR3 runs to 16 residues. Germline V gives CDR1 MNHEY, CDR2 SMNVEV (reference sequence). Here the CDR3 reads CASKLRGLQGSSPLHF. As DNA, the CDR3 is TGTGCCAGCAAACTCAGGGGGCTTCAAGGTAGTTCACCCCTCCACTTT.

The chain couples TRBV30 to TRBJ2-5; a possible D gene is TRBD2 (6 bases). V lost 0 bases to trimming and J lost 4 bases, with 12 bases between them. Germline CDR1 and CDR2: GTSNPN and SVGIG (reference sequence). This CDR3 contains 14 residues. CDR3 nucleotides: TGTGCCTGGAGTGTACTAGCAGAGCGAGAGACCCAGTACTTC. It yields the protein CAWSVLAERETQYF.

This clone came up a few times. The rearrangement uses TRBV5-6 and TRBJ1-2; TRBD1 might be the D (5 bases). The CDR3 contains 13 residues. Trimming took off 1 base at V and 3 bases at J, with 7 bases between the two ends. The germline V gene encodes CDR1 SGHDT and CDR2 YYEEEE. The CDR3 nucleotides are TGTGCCAGCAGCTTGTGGGGGGACTATGGCTACACCTTC. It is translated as CASSLWGDYGYTF. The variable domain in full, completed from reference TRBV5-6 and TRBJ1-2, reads DAGVTQSPTHLIKTRGQQVTLRCSPKSGHDTVSWYQQALGQGPQFIFQYYEEEERQRGNFPDRFSGHQFPNYSSELNVNALLLGDSALYLCASSLWGDYGYTFGSGTRLTVV.

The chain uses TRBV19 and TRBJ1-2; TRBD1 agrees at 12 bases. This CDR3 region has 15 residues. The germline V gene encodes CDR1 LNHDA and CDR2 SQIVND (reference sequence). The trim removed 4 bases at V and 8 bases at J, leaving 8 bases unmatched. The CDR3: CASSTPGQGARGYTF. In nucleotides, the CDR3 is TGTGCCAGTAGTACGCCGGGACAGGGGGCCCGAGGCTACACCTTC.

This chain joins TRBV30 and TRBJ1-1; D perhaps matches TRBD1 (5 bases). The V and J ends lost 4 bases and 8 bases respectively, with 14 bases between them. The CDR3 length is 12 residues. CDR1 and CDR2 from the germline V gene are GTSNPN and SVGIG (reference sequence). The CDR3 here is CAWNPQGAEAFF. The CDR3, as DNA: TGTGCCTGGAATCCCCAAGGGGCAGAAGCTTTCTTT.

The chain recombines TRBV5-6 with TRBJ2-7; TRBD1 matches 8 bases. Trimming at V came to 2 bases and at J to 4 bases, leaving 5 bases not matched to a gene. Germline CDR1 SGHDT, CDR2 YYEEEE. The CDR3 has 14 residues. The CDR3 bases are TGTGCCAGCAGCTTTTGGACAGGGAGTTACGAGCAGTACTTC. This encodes CASSFWTGSYEQYF.

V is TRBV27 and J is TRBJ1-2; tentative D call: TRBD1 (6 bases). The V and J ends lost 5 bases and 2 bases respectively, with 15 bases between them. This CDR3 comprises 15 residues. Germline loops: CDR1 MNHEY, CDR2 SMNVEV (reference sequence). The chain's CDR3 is CASSGGPALNYGYTF. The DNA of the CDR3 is TGTGCCAGCAGTGGGGGGCCGGCCCTGAACTATGGCTACACCTTC.

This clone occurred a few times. The CDR3 loop is CSVRQLGYTGELFF. CDR3 bases: TGCAGCGTTCGACAGTTAGGCTACACCGGGGAGCTGTTTTTT. The chain couples TRBV29-1 to TRBJ2-2; the D gene is possibly TRBD1 (5 bases). CDR3 size: 14 residues. Germline V gene data show CDR1 as SQVTM and CDR2 as ANQGSEA. V lost 5 bases and J lost 3, with 13 bases in between.

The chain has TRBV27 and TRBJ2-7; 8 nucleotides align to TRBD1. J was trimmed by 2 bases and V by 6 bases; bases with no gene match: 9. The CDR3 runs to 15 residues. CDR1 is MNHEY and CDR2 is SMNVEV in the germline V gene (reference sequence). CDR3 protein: CASSRGQGGAYEQYF. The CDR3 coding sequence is TGTGCCAGCAGCCGCGGACAGGGAGGAGCCTACGAGCAGTACTTC.

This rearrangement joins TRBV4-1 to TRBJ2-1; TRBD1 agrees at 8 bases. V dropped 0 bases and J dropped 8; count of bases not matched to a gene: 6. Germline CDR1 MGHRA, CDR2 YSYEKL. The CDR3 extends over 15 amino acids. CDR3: CASSQEGRRGHEQFF. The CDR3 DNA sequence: TGCGCCAGCAGCCAAGAGGGGCGCAGGGGGCATGAGCAGTTCTTC.

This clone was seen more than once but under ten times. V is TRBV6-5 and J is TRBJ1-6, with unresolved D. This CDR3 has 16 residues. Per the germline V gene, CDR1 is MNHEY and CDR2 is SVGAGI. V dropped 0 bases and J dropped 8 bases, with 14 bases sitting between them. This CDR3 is CASSYSETPPYSPLHF. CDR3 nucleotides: TGTGCCAGCAGTTACTCGGAAACGCCCCCGTATTCACCCCTCCACTTT.

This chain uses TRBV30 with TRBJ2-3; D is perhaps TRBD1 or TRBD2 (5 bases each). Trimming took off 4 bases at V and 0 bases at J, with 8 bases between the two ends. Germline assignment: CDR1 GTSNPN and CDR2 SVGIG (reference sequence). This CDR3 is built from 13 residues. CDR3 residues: CAWNWGSTDTQYF. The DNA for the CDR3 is TGTGCCTGGAATTGGGGGAGCACAGATACGCAGTATTTT.